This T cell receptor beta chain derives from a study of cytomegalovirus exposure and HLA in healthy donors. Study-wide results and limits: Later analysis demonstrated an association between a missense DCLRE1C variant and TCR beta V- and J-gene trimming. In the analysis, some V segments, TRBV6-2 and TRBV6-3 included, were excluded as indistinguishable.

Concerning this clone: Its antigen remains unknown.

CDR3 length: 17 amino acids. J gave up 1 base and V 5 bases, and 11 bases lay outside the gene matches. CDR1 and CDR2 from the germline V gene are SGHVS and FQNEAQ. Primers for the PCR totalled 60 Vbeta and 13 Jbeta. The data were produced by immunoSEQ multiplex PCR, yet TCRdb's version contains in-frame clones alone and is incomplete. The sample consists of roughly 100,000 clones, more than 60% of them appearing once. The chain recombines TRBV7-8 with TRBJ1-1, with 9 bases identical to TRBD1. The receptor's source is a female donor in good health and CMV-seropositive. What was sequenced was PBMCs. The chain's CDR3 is CASSRGTGLKGNTEAFF. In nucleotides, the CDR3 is TGTGCCAGCAGCCGAGGGACAGGGCTCAAGGGGAACACTGAAGCTTTCTTT.